This record concerns one T cell receptor beta chain sequence. How the authors handled the data: Amplification of reference gene primers was used by the study to estimate nucleated cell counts. Sequencing was performed with immunoSEQ multiplex PCR; in TCRdb, only in-frame clones are kept and a portion is missing. V, J and clone size are taken as reported in that table, and D and trimming were inferred from the DNA itself. In the table there are more than 100,000 clones, 85% to 90% of which are singletons. The sample comes from a study of blood T cell repertoires in COVID-19. Across the study: Nucleic acid was either cDNA or gDNA, and it came from T cells, B-cell-depleted T cells, or PBMCs.

CDR3 length equals 14 residues. J gave up 11 bases and V 6 bases, and 14 bases lay outside the gene matches. Germline V gene lookup returns CDR1 MNHEY and CDR2 SMNVEV (reference sequence). The sample comprised peripheral blood. The sequence derives from a man aged 45 to 65 with active or convalescent COVID-19. The chain couples TRBV27 to TRBJ1-2; 8 bases match TRBD1. The CDR3 sequence is CASSPIRQGIGYTF. CDR3 sequence (DNA): TGTGCCAGCAGCCCCATACGACAGGGGATCGGGTACACCTTC.